These 9 T cell receptor beta chains came from one sample sequenced in a study of blood T cell repertoires in COVID-19. Sequencing was performed with immunoSEQ multiplex PCR; in TCRdb, only in-frame clones are kept and a portion is missing. Among 180,000 or so clones listed, about 91% were seen once. Sample: peripheral blood. These TCRs come from a woman in her 30s with acute or convalescent COVID-19.

This clone was recorded a few times. This chain uses TRBV28 with TRBJ1-1; 7 bases align to TRBD1. The CDR3 loop spans 14 amino acids. The ends lost 3 bases at V and 0 bases at J; junction bases unmatched: 1. Germline V gene sequence: CDR1 MDHEN, CDR2 SYDVKM. CDR3 loop: CASSFGQVNTEAFF. CDR3 coding DNA: TGTGCCAGCAGTTTTGGACAGGTGAACACTGAAGCTTTCTTT.

The gene calls are TRBV28 and TRBJ2-7; a possible D gene is TRBD2 (6 bases). The CDR3 consists of 15 residues. V was shortened by 1 base and J by 7 bases, with 17 bases between the two germline ends. Per germline, CDR1 MDHEN and CDR2 SYDVKM. CDR3 bases: TGTGCCAGCAGTTTATTCCCGGGGGTCTTGGGTGAGCAGTACTTC. Translation gives CASSLFPGVLGEQYF.

This clone turned up a few times. The chain carries TRBV18 and TRBJ1-1; D gene uncertain. The germline V and J ends were trimmed by 3 bases and 6 bases, with 8 bases remaining between them. The CDR3 consists of 12 residues. Germline CDR1 is KGHSH and CDR2 is LQKENI. CDR3 region: CASSPEVPEAFF. The CDR3 DNA sequence: TGTGCCAGCTCACCGGAGGTCCCTGAAGCTTTCTTT. Based on the CDR3 plus reference TRBV18 and TRBJ1-1, the full variable domain is NAGVMQNPRHLVRRRGQEARLRCSPMKGHSHVYWYRQLPEEGLKFMVYLQKENIIDESGMPKERFSAEFPKEGPSILRIQQVVRGDSAAYFCASSPEVPEAFFGQGTRLTVV.

The V and J genes are TRBV5-1 and TRBJ1-1; the D is unclear. The germline V gene encodes CDR1 SGHRS and CDR2 YFSETQ. The CDR3 runs to 13 residues. The V and J ends lost 4 bases and 10 bases respectively, with 17 bases between them. The CDR3 region is CASSPIGVYIAFF. CDR3 DNA: TGCGCCAGCAGCCCCATCGGGGTCTATATAGCTTTCTTT.

The rearrangement links TRBV30 to TRBJ2-5; D ambiguous. From germline, CDR1 is GTSNPN and CDR2 SVGIG (reference sequence). Between the trimmed V and J ends, which lost 4 bases and 3 bases, there was a span of 9 bases. This CDR3 region has 12 residues. In nucleotides, the CDR3 is TGTGCCTGGAATGTCGTCGAAGAGACCCAGTACTTC. Translating it yields CAWNVVEETQYF.

The CDR3 here is CATSREGARVTNEQFF. For the CDR3, the DNA is TGTGCCACCAGCAGAGAGGGTGCCAGGGTTACCAATGAGCAGTTCTTC. V gene TRBV15 combines with J gene TRBJ2-1, with D possibly matching TRBD1 (5 bases). The germline CDR1 and CDR2 sequences are LNHNV and YYDKDF (reference sequence). The CDR3 has 16 amino acids. V lost 0 bases and J 6 bases, leaving 15 bases between the germline ends.

This chain connects TRBV7-2 to TRBJ2-5; perhaps TRBD1 as D (5 bases). The ends were cut back, 5 bases at V and 1 base at J, with 11 bases in the middle. This CDR3 spans 14 amino acids. Germline lookup yields CDR1 SGHTA and CDR2 FQGNSA. CDR3 DNA sequence: TGTGCCAGCAGCCCCAGACAGACCCAAGAGACCCAGTACTTC. Translation gives CASSPRQTQETQYF.

This chain joins TRBV11-1 and TRBJ2-1; the match to TRBD1 covers 11 bases. The CDR3 is 16 amino acids. V lost 5 bases and J lost 8; bases outside the gene matches: 11. Germline CDR1 SGHAT, CDR2 FQDESV (reference sequence). The CDR3 protein is CASSRRAGQGADEQFF. Here the CDR3 DNA reads TGTGCCAGCAGCCGACGAGCCGGACAGGGGGCGGATGAGCAGTTCTTC.

This clone showed up just once. The chain uses TRBV29-1 and TRBJ2-3; 7 bases line up with TRBD1. The CDR3 has 12 amino acids. Germline CDR1 is SQVTM and CDR2 is ANQGSEA. Trimming removed 3 bases from V and 4 bases from J; junction bases left unmatched: 1. The CDR3 is CSVERGPDTQYF. DNA for the CDR3: TGCAGCGTTGAGAGGGGGCCAGATACGCAGTATTTT.